This T cell receptor (beta chain) was found in a study of shared clonotypes between healthy human individuals. Study details: Each donor had three CD4 naive, three CD4 memory, two CD8 naive and one CD8 memory plate.

Measured with immunoSEQ multiplex PCR; TCRdb has only the in-frame clones, and not every one. This sample has some 2,100,000 clones, with 85% to 95% found just once. Naive CD8 cells were CD45RO-negative, positively selected for CCR7, excluding terminally differentiated effector memory CD45RA+ cells. Looked up from germline, CDR1 is MDHEN and CDR2 is SYDVKM. The length of the CDR3 is 13 residues. This sequence joins TRBV28 and TRBJ2-7; TRBD2 agrees at 7 bases. Sample: naive CD8+ T cells from PBMCs. The TCR comes from a man between 18 and 35 years old in good health. Some clones in this sample may be carry-over from other donors' samples. The chain's CDR3 is CATGPAGVYEQYF. Here the CDR3 DNA reads TGTGCGACCGGGCCCGCGGGGGTCTACGAGCAGTACTTC.